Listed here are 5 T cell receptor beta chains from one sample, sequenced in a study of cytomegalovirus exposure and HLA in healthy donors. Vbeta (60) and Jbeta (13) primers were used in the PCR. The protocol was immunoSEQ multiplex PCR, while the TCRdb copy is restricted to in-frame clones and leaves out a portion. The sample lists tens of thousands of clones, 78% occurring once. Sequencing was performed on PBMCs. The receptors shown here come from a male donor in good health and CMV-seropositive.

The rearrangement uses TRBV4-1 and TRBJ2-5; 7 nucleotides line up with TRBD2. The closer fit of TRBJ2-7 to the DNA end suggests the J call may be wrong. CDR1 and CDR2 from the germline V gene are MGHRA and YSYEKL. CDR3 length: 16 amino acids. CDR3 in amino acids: CASSQGDAGVAYEQYF. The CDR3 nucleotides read TGCGCCAGCAGCCAAGGGGACGCGGGGGTTGCCTACGAGCAGTACTTC.

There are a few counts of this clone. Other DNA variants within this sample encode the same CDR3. The CDR3 reads CASSDRGSYGYTF. CDR3 bases: TGTGCCAGCAGCGACAGGGGTAGCTATGGCTACACCTTC. The chain uses TRBV14 and TRBJ1-2, with TRBD1 identical over 8 bases. The CDR3 spans 13 residues. Germline CDR1 reads SGHDN; CDR2 reads FVKESK. Germline trimming cut 5 bases from V and 4 bases from J; bases unmatched to any gene: 3.

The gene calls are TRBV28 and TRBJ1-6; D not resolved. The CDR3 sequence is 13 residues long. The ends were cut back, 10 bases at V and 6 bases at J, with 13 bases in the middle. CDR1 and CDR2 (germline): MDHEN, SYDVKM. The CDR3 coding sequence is TGTGCCACCGCATTAGAGGGTAATTCACCCCTCCACTTT. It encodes CATALEGNSPLHF.

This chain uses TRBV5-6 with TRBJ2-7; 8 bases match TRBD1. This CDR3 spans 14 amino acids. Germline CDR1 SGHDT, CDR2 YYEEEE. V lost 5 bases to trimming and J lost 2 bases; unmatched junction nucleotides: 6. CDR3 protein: CASSVPGQAYEQYF. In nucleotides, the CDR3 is TGTGCCAGCAGTGTACCGGGACAGGCCTACGAGCAGTACTTC.

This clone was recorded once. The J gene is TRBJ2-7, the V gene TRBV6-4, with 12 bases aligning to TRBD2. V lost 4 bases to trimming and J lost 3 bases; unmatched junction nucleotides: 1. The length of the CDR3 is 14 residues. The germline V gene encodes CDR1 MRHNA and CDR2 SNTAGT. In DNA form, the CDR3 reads TGTGCCAGCAGTGTGACTAGCGGGGGCTACGAGCAGTACTTC. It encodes CASSVTSGGYEQYF.